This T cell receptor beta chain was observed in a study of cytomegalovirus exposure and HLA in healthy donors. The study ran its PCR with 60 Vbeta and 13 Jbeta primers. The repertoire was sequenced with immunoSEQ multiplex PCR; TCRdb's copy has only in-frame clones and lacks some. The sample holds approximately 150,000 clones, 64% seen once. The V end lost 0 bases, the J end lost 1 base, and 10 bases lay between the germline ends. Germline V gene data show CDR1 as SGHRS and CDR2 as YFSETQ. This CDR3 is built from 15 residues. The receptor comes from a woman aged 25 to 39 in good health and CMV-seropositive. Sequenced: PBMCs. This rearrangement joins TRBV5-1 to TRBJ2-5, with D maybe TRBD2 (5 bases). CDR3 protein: CASSLDLRVQETQYF. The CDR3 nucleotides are TGCGCCAGCAGCTTGGATCTGCGGGTCCAAGAGACCCAGTACTTC.